One sample yielded the 22 T cell receptor beta chains listed below, sequenced in a study of early T cells in non-severe SARS-CoV-2 infection. From the 5' RACE reads, TCRdb called clonotypes with MiXCR, one entry per CDR3 protein. The sample includes over 30,000 distinct CDR3 sequences, less than 8% of them seen just once. Input material: whole blood. These receptors were taken from an adult who was a healthcare worker with PCR-confirmed SARS-CoV-2 infection or an uninfected control (not recorded which).

In this sample, this clonotype turned up many times. The chain couples TRBV5-4 to TRBJ1-1; D unresolved. Germline lookup yields CDR1 SGHNT and CDR2 YYREEE (reference sequence). V lost 0 bases and J lost 1, with 10 bases in between. The CDR3 spans 15 residues. As DNA, the CDR3 is TGTGCCAGCAGCTTGGCGGAGGTTAAGAACACTGAAGCTTTCTTT. It specifies CASSLAEVKNTEAFF.

This clonotype was seen a handful of times. CDR3 loop: CASSHRQAGEQFF. In DNA form, the CDR3 reads TGTGCCAGCAGCCATAGGCAGGCGGGCGAGCAGTTCTTC. The V call is TRBV3-1, the J call TRBJ2-1; D is possibly TRBD2 (5 bases). Germline CDR1 LGHDT, CDR2 YNNKEL (reference sequence). CDR3 length equals 13 residues. V was shortened by 3 bases and J by 10 bases, with 13 bases between the two germline ends.

This clonotype has a count of ten or more. This chain connects TRBV12-5 to TRBJ2-2; D is possibly TRBD1 (6 bases). The CDR3 totals 14 residues. In germline, CDR1 is LGHNT, CDR2 FRNRAP. The V end lost 5 bases, the J end lost 4 bases, and 11 bases lay between the germline ends. The CDR3 DNA follows: TGTGCTAGTGGTACAGGACAGTCCACCGGGGAGCTGTTTTTT. This gives the protein CASGTGQSTGELFF.

This clonotype showed up many times. The V gene is TRBV20-1, the J gene TRBJ2-7, with TRBD1 matching over 12 bases. The CDR3 totals 14 residues. Trimming cost V 6 bases and J 5 bases; bases outside gene matches: 8. The germline gives CDR1 DFQATT, CDR2 SNEGSKA (reference sequence). The CDR3 DNA reads as TGCAGTGCCCCACCGGGACAGGGGGCCAACGAGCAGTACTTC. This codes for CSAPPGQGANEQYF.

The CDR3 protein is CAAAHLQGTNTEAFF. The CDR3 bases are TGTGCAGCAGCACACCTACAGGGGACGAACACTGAAGCTTTCTTT. The chain combines TRBV21-1 with TRBJ1-1; the D call in the table, TRBD1, was not verified against the DNA. TRBV21-1 is a pseudogene. The CDR3 length is 15 residues.

This clonotype qualifies as medium-sized (0.01 to 0.1%). This chain links TRBV20-1 with TRBJ2-7; 11 bases fit TRBD2. V gave up 0 bases and J gave up 4 bases; unmatched junction bases: 5. The length of the CDR3 is 15 residues. Germline V gene sequence: CDR1 DFQATT, CDR2 SNEGSKA (reference sequence). In DNA form, the CDR3 reads TGCAGTGCTAGAGACGGTACTAGCGGGGGATACGAGCAGTACTTC. Translation: CSARDGTSGGYEQYF.

This clonotype was recorded at least ten times. The rearrangement joins TRBV6-5 to TRBJ2-7; possibly TRBD1 for D (5 bases). CDR1 is MNHEY, CDR2 SVGAGI, per germline. Deletions cut 2 bases from V and 2 bases from J, with 13 bases between. This CDR3 comprises 15 residues. In DNA, the CDR3 is TGTGCCAGCAGTTACCAGACAGTCAGGACCTACGAGCAGTACTTC. This gives the protein CASSYQTVRTYEQYF.

This clonotype was seen repeatedly, ten times or more. The chain employs TRBV5-1 and TRBJ2-7; 7 nucleotides match TRBD1. This CDR3 spans 15 amino acids. Looked up from germline, CDR1 is SGHRS and CDR2 is YFSETQ. V was pared by 0 bases and J by 0 bases, with 3 bases of the junction left unmatched. This chain's CDR3 is CASSLGRGTSYEQYF. As DNA, the CDR3 is TGCGCCAGCAGCTTGGGCAGGGGGACCTCCTACGAGCAGTACTTC.

V gene TRBV10-1 combines with J gene TRBJ1-5; perhaps TRBD1 as D (5 bases). V was trimmed by 4 bases and J by 1 base, leaving 5 bases between them. Germline CDR1 is WNHNN and CDR2 is SYGVQD (reference sequence). The CDR3 runs to 13 residues. This CDR3 reads CASSGGSNQPQHF. Written as DNA, the CDR3 is TGCGCCAGCAGTGGGGGGAGCAATCAGCCCCAGCATTTT.

This clonotype was seen repeatedly, ten times or more. The chain joins TRBV20-1 to TRBJ2-5; TRBD2 aligns across 7 bases. This CDR3 region has 15 residues. Trimming at V came to 0 bases and at J to 7 bases, leaving 11 bases not matched to a gene. Germline lookup yields CDR1 DFQATT and CDR2 SNEGSKA (reference sequence). The CDR3, as DNA: TGCAGTGCTAGAGATAGGAGGGCGGGGGAAGGGACCCAGTACTTC. Translation: CSARDRRAGEGTQYF.

The table lists this clonotype with a few counts. The chain employs TRBV28 and TRBJ2-3; a weak D match, TRBD2 (5 bases). Trimming shortened V by 4 bases and J by 8 bases, and 22 bases separated the two germline ends. This CDR3 is built from 16 residues. Germline V gene data show CDR1 as MDHEN and CDR2 as SYDVKM. The CDR3 DNA reads as TGTGCCAGCAGTTCGGGGAGTGCCGACCTCCGCCCTACGCAGTATTTT. Translated: CASSSGSADLRPTQYF.

This clonotype was counted ten times or more. The chain joins TRBV10-3 to TRBJ2-3; 8 bases line up with TRBD2. Germline values: CDR1 ENHRY, CDR2 SYGVKD. The V and J ends lost 3 bases and 5 bases, in that order; junction bases with no gene match: 7. The CDR3 covers 15 residues. The CDR3: CAISEGLAGGDTQYF. The CDR3 nucleotides read TGTGCCATCAGTGAAGGGCTAGCGGGCGGAGATACGCAGTATTTT.

The sample holds many counts of this clonotype. The chain uses TRBV21-1 and TRBJ1-5; the table gives TRBD1 as D, unverified against the DNA. TRBV21-1 is labeled a pseudogene. This CDR3 contains 16 residues. This CDR3 is CASSKRRRVSNQPQHF. The CDR3 nucleotides are TGTGCCAGCAGCAAAAGGCGCAGGGTTAGCAATCAGCCCCAGCATTTT.

The rearrangement joins TRBV20-1 to TRBJ2-7, with 7 bases aligning to TRBD2. The CDR3 is 16 amino acids. Looked up from germline, CDR1 is DFQATT and CDR2 is SNEGSKA (reference sequence). V was clipped by 1 base and J by 3 bases; unmatched bases: 12. CDR3 nucleotides: TGCAGTGCTAGAGTAGGAGGGCTAGCGGACCTCTACGAGCAGTACTTC. Protein sequence: CSARVGGLADLYEQYF.

About this clonotype: A read error is possible here, since a much larger clone lies one base away. V gene TRBV11-2 combines with J gene TRBJ2-7; TRBD1 might be the D (5 bases). The CDR3 is 15 residues long. Germline values: CDR1 SGHAT, CDR2 FQNNGV. Trimming stripped 1 base from V and 6 bases from J, with 16 bases between. CDR3 residues: CASSLVNSPDSEQYF. CDR3 DNA sequence: TGTGCCAGCAGCTTAGTCAATTCTCCCGACAGCGAGCAGTACTTC.

This clonotype was seen at least ten times. This chain joins TRBV3-1 and TRBJ2-7, with D possibly TRBD1 on 5 matching bases. Germline V lookup: CDR1 LGHDT, CDR2 YNNKEL (reference sequence). Trimming shortened V by 1 base and J by 3 bases, and 10 bases separated the two germline ends. The CDR3 spans 14 residues. The CDR3 sequence: CASSQATGGYEQYF. CDR3 sequence (DNA): TGTGCCAGCAGCCAAGCAACAGGCGGCTACGAGCAGTACTTC.

The rearrangement uses TRBV5-1 and TRBJ2-3; 11 bases map to TRBD2. CDR3 length equals 15 residues. Germline loops: CDR1 SGHRS, CDR2 YFSETQ. After removal of 4 bases from V and 6 bases from J, the junction contained 7 bases not matched to a gene. CDR3 amino acids: CASSNSGGAADTQYF. The DNA for the CDR3 is TGCGCCAGCAGCAATAGCGGGGGGGCCGCTGATACGCAGTATTTT.

This clonotype was seen more than once but under ten times. The J gene is TRBJ1-5, the V gene TRBV28; weak D call: TRBD1 (6 bases). Germline assignment: CDR1 MDHEN and CDR2 SYDVKM. The CDR3 loop spans 16 amino acids. V was cut by 2 bases and J by 1 base, with 12 bases left in between. In nucleotides, the CDR3 is TGTGCCAGCAGTTTAAGCAGAGGGGGGAGCAATCAGCCCCAGCATTTT. Residues: CASSLSRGGSNQPQHF.

The chain carries TRBV3-1 and TRBJ2-3, with D perhaps matching TRBD1 or TRBD2 (5 bases each). Looked up from germline, CDR1 is LGHDT and CDR2 is YNNKEL (reference sequence). Trimming pared 2 bases from V and 0 bases from J, leaving 15 bases between. The CDR3 loop spans 17 amino acids. CDR3 amino acids: CASSQTKGSASTDTQYF. The CDR3 nucleotides are TGTGCCAGCAGCCAAACAAAGGGGAGCGCTAGCACAGATACGCAGTATTTT.

This chain joins TRBV12-3 or TRBV12-4 and TRBJ1-4; D gene uncertain. V was trimmed by 6 bases and J by 8 bases, leaving 16 bases between them. The CDR3 loop spans 14 amino acids. CDR3 sequence reads: CASRSDWVGEKLFF. In nucleotides, the CDR3 is TGTGCCAGCAGGTCCGATTGGGTAGGGGAAAAACTGTTTTTT.

This clonotype has ten or more counts. The chain links TRBV7-8 to TRBJ2-1; 10 nucleotides match TRBD2. This CDR3 spans 15 amino acids. CDR1 and CDR2 (germline): SGHVS, FQNEAQ. The ends lost 1 base at V and 7 bases at J; junction bases unmatched: 4. CDR3 coding DNA: TGTGCCAGCAGCTTAGAGCGGGGGGGCGGAAATGAGCAGTTCTTC. Amino acids: CASSLERGGGNEQFF.

There are many counts of this clonotype. The chain combines TRBV6-1 with TRBJ1-2; 8 nucleotides match TRBD1. The CDR3 loop spans 14 amino acids. V gave up 6 bases and J gave up 11 bases; unmatched junction bases: 14. Germline CDR1 MNHNS, CDR2 SASEGT. CDR3 nucleotide sequence: TGTGCCAGCAGAGTCTCCGAACGGACAGGGTGGTACACCTTC. As protein: CASRVSERTGWYTF.